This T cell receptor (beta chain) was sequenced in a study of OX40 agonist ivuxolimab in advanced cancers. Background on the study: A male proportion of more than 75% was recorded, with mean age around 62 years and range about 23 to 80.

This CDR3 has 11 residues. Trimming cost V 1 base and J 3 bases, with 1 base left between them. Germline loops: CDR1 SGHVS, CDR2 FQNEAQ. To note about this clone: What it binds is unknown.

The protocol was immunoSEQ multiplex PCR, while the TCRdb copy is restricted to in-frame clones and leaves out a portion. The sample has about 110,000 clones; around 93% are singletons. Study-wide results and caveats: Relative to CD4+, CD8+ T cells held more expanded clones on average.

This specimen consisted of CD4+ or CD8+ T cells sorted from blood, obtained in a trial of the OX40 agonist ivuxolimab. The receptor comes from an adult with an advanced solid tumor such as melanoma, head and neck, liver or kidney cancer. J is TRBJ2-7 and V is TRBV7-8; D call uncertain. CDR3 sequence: CASSLVYEQYF. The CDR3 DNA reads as TGTGCCAGCAGCTTAGTCTACGAGCAGTACTTC.